The source of this TCR beta chain is a study of patients and donors after allogeneic stem cell transplantation. TCRdb processed the RT-PCR reads anew with MiXCR; each CDR3 protein has one entry. The table records hundreds of thousands of distinct CDR3 sequences, roughly 17% of them present only once. This sequence was found in a human donor who was either an allogeneic HSCT recipient or a stem cell or donor lymphocyte infusion donor (not recorded which). It is not recorded whose cells these are; they may come from a transplant donor. The specimen sequenced was blood, either unsorted or a sorted T cell fraction (not recorded which).

CDR3 in amino acids: CASFSSGSNQPQHF. In nucleotides, the CDR3 is TGTGCCAGCTTTTCTTCAGGGAGCAATCAGCCCCAGCATTTT. The chain employs TRBV27 and TRBJ1-5, with a possible D match to TRBD1 (5 bases). In germline, CDR1 is MNHEY, CDR2 SMNVEV (reference sequence). V was shortened by 8 bases and J by 1 base, with 12 bases between the two germline ends. The length of the CDR3 is 14 residues.